This T cell receptor beta chain was captured by sequencing in a study of cytomegalovirus exposure and HLA in healthy donors. Study outcomes and limitations: More clonal expansion characterized HLA-associated TCR beta chains than equally common others in a later analysis. Within an earlier analysis, most TCR beta V segments proved productive either about 90% or about 30% of the time. Usually a TCR sequence was rare, but some public TCRs were found in many donors.

PCR amplification relied on 60 Vbeta primers (plus 13 Jbeta primers). Measured with immunoSEQ multiplex PCR; TCRdb has only the in-frame clones, and not every one. This table holds 68,000 or so clones. Donors likely had unrecorded immune exposures despite being nominally healthy when sampled. As concerns this clone: Antigen unknown.

The receptor was isolated from a female donor in good health and CMV-seropositive. The sample was PBMCs.

CDR3 bases: TGTGCCAGCAGCTTAATCCAAAGCGGCACCCAAATCAATGAGCAGTTCTTC. It codes for CASSLIQSGTQINEQFF. The rearrangement joins TRBV7-6 to TRBJ2-1, with D possibly being TRBD2 (5 bases). The CDR3 covers 17 residues. The germline CDR1 and CDR2 sequences are SGHVS and FNYEAQ. With 2 bases removed from V and 6 bases from J, the gap between germline ends came to 20 bases.